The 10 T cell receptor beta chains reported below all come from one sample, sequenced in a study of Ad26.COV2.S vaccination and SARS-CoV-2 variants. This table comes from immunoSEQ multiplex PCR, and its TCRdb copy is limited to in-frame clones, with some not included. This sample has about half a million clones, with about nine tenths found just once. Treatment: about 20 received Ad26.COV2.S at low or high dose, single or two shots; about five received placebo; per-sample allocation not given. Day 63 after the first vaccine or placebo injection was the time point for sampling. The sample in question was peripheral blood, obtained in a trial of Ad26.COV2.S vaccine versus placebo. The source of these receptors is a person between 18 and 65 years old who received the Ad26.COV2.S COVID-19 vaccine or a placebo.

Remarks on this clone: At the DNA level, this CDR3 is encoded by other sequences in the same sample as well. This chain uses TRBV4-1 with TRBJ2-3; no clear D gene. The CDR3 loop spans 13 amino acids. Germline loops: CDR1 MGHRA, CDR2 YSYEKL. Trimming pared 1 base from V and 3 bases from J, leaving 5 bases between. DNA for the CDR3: TGCGCCAGCAGCCAAGTTGGGACAGATACGCAGTATTTT. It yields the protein CASSQVGTDTQYF.

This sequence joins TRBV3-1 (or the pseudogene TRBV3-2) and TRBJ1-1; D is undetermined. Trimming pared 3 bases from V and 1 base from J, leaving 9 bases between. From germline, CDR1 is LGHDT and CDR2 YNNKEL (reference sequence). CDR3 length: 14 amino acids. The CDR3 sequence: CASSHQIRNTEAFF. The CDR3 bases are TGTGCCAGCAGCCATCAGATCAGGAACACTGAAGCTTTCTTT.

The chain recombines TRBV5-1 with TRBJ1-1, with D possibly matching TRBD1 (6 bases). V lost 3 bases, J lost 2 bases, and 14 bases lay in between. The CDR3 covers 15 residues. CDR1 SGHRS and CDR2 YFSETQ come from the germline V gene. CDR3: CASSSETGFNTEAFF. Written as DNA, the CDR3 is TGCGCCAGCAGCTCCGAAACAGGGTTTAACACTGAAGCTTTCTTT.

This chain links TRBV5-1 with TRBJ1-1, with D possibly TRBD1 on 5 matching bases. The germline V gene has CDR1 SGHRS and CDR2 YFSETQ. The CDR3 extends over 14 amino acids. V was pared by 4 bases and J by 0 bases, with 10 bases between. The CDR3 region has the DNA TGCGCCAGCAGCCCCAGACAGATGAACACTGAAGCTTTCTTT. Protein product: CASSPRQMNTEAFF.

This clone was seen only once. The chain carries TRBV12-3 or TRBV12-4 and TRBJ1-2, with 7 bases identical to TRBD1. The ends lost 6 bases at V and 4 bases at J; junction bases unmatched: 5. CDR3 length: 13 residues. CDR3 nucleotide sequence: TGTGCCAGCAGCCTAGGGGACAGCTATGGCTACACCTTC. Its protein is CASSLGDSYGYTF.

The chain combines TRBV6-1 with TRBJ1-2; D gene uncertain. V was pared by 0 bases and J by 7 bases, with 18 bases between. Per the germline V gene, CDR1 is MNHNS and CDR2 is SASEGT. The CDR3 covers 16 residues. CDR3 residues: CASSEAHWSPRGGYTF. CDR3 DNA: TGTGCCAGCAGTGAAGCACATTGGTCCCCTCGCGGTGGCTACACCTTC.

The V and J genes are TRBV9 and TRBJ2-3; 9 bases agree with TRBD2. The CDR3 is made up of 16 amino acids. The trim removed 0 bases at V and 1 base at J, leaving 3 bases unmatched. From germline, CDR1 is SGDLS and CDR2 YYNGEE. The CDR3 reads CASSVARGGRTDTQYF. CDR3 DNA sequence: TGTGCCAGCAGCGTAGCGCGGGGGGGCCGCACAGATACGCAGTATTTT.

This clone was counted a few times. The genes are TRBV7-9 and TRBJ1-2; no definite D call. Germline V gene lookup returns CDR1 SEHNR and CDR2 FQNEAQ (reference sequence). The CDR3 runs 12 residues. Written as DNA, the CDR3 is TGTGTCACCAGCGAAGGTGGGTATGGCTACACCTTC. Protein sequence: CVTSEGGYGYTF.

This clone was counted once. CDR3 loop: CASSSTGNSYEQYF. As DNA, the CDR3 is TGTGCCAGCAGCTCAACAGGGAACTCCTACGAGCAGTACTTC. This chain connects TRBV2 to TRBJ2-7, with a possible D match to TRBD1 (6 bases). CDR3 length: 14 residues. Trimming removed 6 bases at V and 0 bases at J, with 12 bases between. The germline CDR1 and CDR2 sequences are SNHLY and FYNNEI.

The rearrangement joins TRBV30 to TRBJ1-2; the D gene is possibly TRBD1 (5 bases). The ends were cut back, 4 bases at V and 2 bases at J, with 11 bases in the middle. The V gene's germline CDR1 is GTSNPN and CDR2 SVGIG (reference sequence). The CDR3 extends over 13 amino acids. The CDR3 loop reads CAWTPGRNYGYTF. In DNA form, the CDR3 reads TGTGCCTGGACCCCGGGACGCAACTATGGCTACACCTTC.